Below are 28 T cell receptor beta chains sequenced from a single sample in a study of blood T cell repertoires in COVID-19. Repertoires were generated with immunoSEQ multiplex PCR, while TCRdb's copy carries only in-frame clones and drops some. The sample lists around 260,000 clones, 80% to 90% occurring once. Material for sequencing was PBMCs or T cells enriched from blood (not recorded which). Receptors originate from a woman aged 25 to 39 who had recovered from COVID-19.

This clone has a handful of counts. The V call is TRBV6-7, the J call TRBJ2-7, with 9 bases matching TRBD1. TRBV6-7 is labeled an ORF, and its function is uncertain. This CDR3 has 14 amino acids. The trim removed 11 bases at V and 5 bases at J, leaving 13 bases unmatched. CDR3 nucleotides: TGTGCCGACGCGGAAGCGGGACAGGGACACGAGCAGTACTTC. This translates into CADAEAGQGHEQYF.

V is TRBV11-2 and J is TRBJ2-2; D gene uncertain. This CDR3 spans 15 amino acids. Between the trimmed V and J ends, which lost 3 bases and 3 bases, there was a span of 11 bases. Germline loops: CDR1 SGHAT, CDR2 FQNNGV. As DNA, the CDR3 is TGTGCCAGCAGCTTCGAAGGCGGCTACACCGGGGAGCTGTTTTTT. Its protein is CASSFEGGYTGELFF.

This rearrangement joins TRBV5-1 to TRBJ2-3, with D perhaps TRBD2 (6 bases). The CDR3 totals 16 residues. V lost 4 bases and J lost 6, with 21 bases in between. Germline V gene lookup returns CDR1 SGHRS and CDR2 YFSETQ. For the CDR3, the DNA is TGCGCCAGCAGCCGGGGGACCACCAATGGGGGGGATACGCAGTATTTT. The encoded protein is CASSRGTTNGGDTQYF.

This clone has only a few counts. This rearrangement joins TRBV19 to TRBJ2-1, with D uncertain. The CDR3 is made up of 13 amino acids. Trimming shortened V by 8 bases and J by 6 bases, and 14 bases separated the two germline ends. Germline CDR1 reads LNHDA; CDR2 reads SQIVND (reference sequence). CDR3 region: CASHSSSGNEQFF. CDR3 coding DNA: TGTGCCAGTCATAGCAGTTCGGGCAATGAGCAGTTCTTC.

This clone turned up a few times. The chain is built from TRBV30 and TRBJ1-2, with D uncertain. With 5 bases removed from V and 6 bases from J, the gap between germline ends came to 10 bases. CDR3 length: 11 residues. Looked up from germline, CDR1 is GTSNPN and CDR2 is SVGIG (reference sequence). The CDR3 sequence: CAWGFADGYTF. CDR3 coding DNA: TGTGCCTGGGGGTTTGCGGATGGCTACACCTTC.

V is TRBV19 and J is TRBJ1-1, with 8 bases fitting TRBD1. The CDR3 is 15 residues long. Germline-derived CDR1 and CDR2 are LNHDA and SQIVND (reference sequence). V gave up 5 bases and J gave up 1 base; unmatched junction bases: 6. The CDR3 DNA sequence: TGTGCCAGTAGTCCCGGACAGGGTTGGAACACTGAAGCTTTCTTT. Protein sequence: CASSPGQGWNTEAFF. Filled out from reference TRBV19 and TRBJ1-1, the complete variable domain reads DGGITQSPKYLFRKEGQNVTLSCEQNLNHDAMYWYRQDPGQGLRLIYYSQIVNDFQKGDIAEGYSVSREKKESFPLTVTSAQKNPTAFYLCASSPGQGWNTEAFFGQGTRLTVV.

The chain employs TRBV6-2 or TRBV6-3 and TRBJ1-2; D is unresolved. This CDR3 comprises 12 residues. V was clipped by 5 bases and J by 8 bases, with 12 bases between them. In germline, CDR1 is MNHEY, CDR2 SVGEGT. The CDR3 is CASSEPVEGYTF. CDR3 in DNA: TGTGCCAGCAGTGAGCCTGTCGAGGGCTACACCTTC.

CDR3 in amino acids: CASSTPAATNEKLFF. DNA for the CDR3: TGTGCCAGCAGTACCCCAGCGGCAACTAATGAAAAACTGTTTTTT. The chain recombines TRBV28 with TRBJ1-4; D is uncertain. The CDR3 is made up of 15 amino acids. Trimming cost V 5 bases and J 0 bases, with 10 bases left between them. Germline CDR1 reads MDHEN; CDR2 reads SYDVKM.

This chain uses TRBV28 with TRBJ2-7, with TRBD2 identical over 14 bases. Trimming took 4 bases from V and 1 from J; bases not matched to a gene: 12. CDR1 is MDHEN and CDR2 is SYDVKM in the germline V gene. The CDR3 consists of 19 residues. CDR3 DNA: TGTGCCAGCAGTTCGACCGGGACTAGCGGGAGTGGCCCTTCCTACGAGCAGTACTTC. It encodes CASSSTGTSGSGPSYEQYF. Full variable domain (rest looked up from reference TRBV28 and TRBJ2-7): DVKVTQSSRYLVKRTGEKVFLECVQDMDHENMFWYRQDPGLGLRLIYFSYDVKMKEKGDIPEGYSVSREKKERFSLILESASTNQTSMYLCASSSTGTSGSGPSYEQYFGPGTRLTVT.

A word on this clone: Different DNA sequences within this sample yield the same CDR3. The chain is built from TRBV2 and TRBJ1-1; 7 bases agree with TRBD1. The junction had 3 bases not matched to a gene; V was cut back by 6 bases and J by 2 bases. Germline-derived CDR1 and CDR2 are SNHLY and FYNNEI. The length of the CDR3 is 13 residues. CDR3 residues: CASRRQGNTEAFF. The CDR3 DNA sequence: TGTGCCAGCAGGCGACAGGGAAACACTGAAGCTTTCTTT. Full variable domain (outside the CDR3, taken from reference TRBV2 and TRBJ1-1): EPEVTQTPSHQVTQMGQEVILRCVPISNHLYFYWYRQILGQKVEFLVSFYNNEISEKSEIFDDQFSVERPDGSNFTLKIRSTKLEDSAMYFCASRRQGNTEAFFGQGTRLTVV.

This rearrangement joins TRBV5-6 to TRBJ2-3; 7 bases map to TRBD1. Per the germline V gene, CDR1 is SGHDT and CDR2 is YYEEEE. The CDR3 spans 16 residues. Trimming took 0 bases from V and 2 from J; bases not matched to a gene: 6. In nucleotides, the CDR3 is TGTGCCAGCAGCTTGGTTGGGGACAGAGCCACAGATACGCAGTATTTT. Its protein is CASSLVGDRATDTQYF.

This chain links TRBV3-1 (or the pseudogene TRBV3-2) with TRBJ1-5, with D tentatively TRBD1 (6 bases). Trimming took 6 bases from V and 4 from J, leaving 10 bases between them. Germline loops: CDR1 LGHDT, CDR2 YNNKEL (reference sequence). The CDR3 runs to 13 residues. The DNA of the CDR3 is TGTGCCAGCAGTCTCGGACAGAATCAGCCCCAGCATTTT. This codes for CASSLGQNQPQHF.

The chain combines TRBV6-5 with TRBJ2-3; 11 bases are shared with TRBD2. Germline CDR1 is MNHEY and CDR2 is SVGAGI. This CDR3 has 15 amino acids. V lost 6 bases to trimming and J lost 4 bases; unmatched junction nucleotides: 6. CDR3 bases: TGTGCCAGCAGGCTAGCGGGGGGAAATGCAGATACGCAGTATTTT. Protein: CASRLAGGNADTQYF.

This clone was picked up many times. This rearrangement joins TRBV10-3 to TRBJ2-2; D is uncertain. This CDR3 has 13 amino acids. Germline CDR1 ENHRY, CDR2 SYGVKD. The V gene lost 9 bases and the J gene lost 5 bases, with 13 bases spanning the gap. The DNA of the CDR3 is TGTGCCATGGGCCACTCCGAGACCGGGGAGCTGTTTTTT. This sequence encodes CAMGHSETGELFF.

This chain joins TRBV6-5 and TRBJ2-1; TRBD2 agrees at 14 bases. The CDR3 has 13 residues. CDR1 and CDR2 (germline): MNHEY, SVGAGI. V lost 2 bases, J lost 13 bases, and 1 base stayed unmatched. The DNA for the CDR3 is TGTGCCAGCAGTTACGGACTAGCGGGAGGTCAGTTCTTC. This gives the protein CASSYGLAGGQFF.

The rearrangement links TRBV6-5 to TRBJ1-6; D may be TRBD1 (5 bases). V was cut by 11 bases and J by 7 bases, with 12 bases left in between. The length of the CDR3 is 12 residues. From germline, CDR1 is MNHEY and CDR2 SVGAGI. The CDR3 protein is CAAGGKNSPLHF. In DNA, the CDR3 is TGTGCCGCGGGGGGTAAGAATTCACCCCTCCACTTT.

The genes are TRBV30 and TRBJ1-6, with D tentatively TRBD1 (6 bases). V lost 5 bases to trimming and J lost 2 bases, with 10 bases between them. Germline CDR1 and CDR2: GTSNPN and SVGIG (reference sequence). The CDR3 covers 14 residues. DNA for the CDR3: TGTGCCTGGGGGACACCAACCTATAATTCACCCCTCCACTTT. Encoded protein: CAWGTPTYNSPLHF.

The V gene is TRBV2, the J gene TRBJ1-2; 7 nucleotides match TRBD1. V was pared by 3 bases and J by 4 bases, with 5 bases of the junction left unmatched. The CDR3 spans 14 residues. CDR1 is SNHLY and CDR2 is FYNNEI in the germline V gene. The CDR3 sequence is CASSDRQGGYGYTF. CDR3 in DNA: TGTGCCAGCAGTGACCGACAGGGTGGCTATGGCTACACCTTC.

The rearrangement joins TRBV24-1 to TRBJ1-1; D is possibly TRBD1 (5 bases). The germline V gene encodes CDR1 KGHDR and CDR2 SFDVKD. The CDR3 is 15 residues long. V shed 9 bases and J shed 1 base, with 17 bases lying between them. The CDR3 here is CATAVGAGRNTEAFF. The CDR3 DNA reads as TGTGCCACCGCCGTTGGCGCGGGGCGGAACACTGAAGCTTTCTTT.

The rearrangement uses TRBV29-1 and TRBJ2-2; D might be TRBD1 (6 bases). Germline V gene lookup returns CDR1 SQVTM and CDR2 ANQGSEA. Trimming stripped 4 bases from V and 7 bases from J, with 13 bases between. This CDR3 contains 13 residues. CDR3 sequence reads: CSVGGRADGELFF. The CDR3 coding sequence is TGCAGCGTTGGGGGGCGGGCTGACGGGGAGCTGTTTTTT.

J is TRBJ1-1 and V is TRBV6-5; 9 nucleotides line up with TRBD1. In germline, CDR1 is MNHEY, CDR2 SVGAGI. With V trimmed by 1 base and J by 4 bases, 4 bases remained unmatched. The CDR3 contains 15 residues. The CDR3 DNA reads as TGTGCCAGCAGTTACTGGACAGGGGCGGGCACTGAAGCTTTCTTT. Protein: CASSYWTGAGTEAFF.

The chain links TRBV25-1 to TRBJ2-2; D is uncertain. Germline loops: CDR1 MGHDK, CDR2 SYGVNS. The CDR3 contains 15 residues. V was clipped by 1 base and J by 0 bases, with 6 bases between them. For the CDR3, the DNA is TGTGCCAGCAGTGAATCGTTCCCGAACACCGGGGAGCTGTTTTTT. This codes for CASSESFPNTGELFF.

As concerns this clone: The same CDR3 can be traced to other DNA sequences in this sample. The V gene is TRBV19, the J gene TRBJ1-5; possible D gene TRBD1, 6 bases. There are 13 residues in the CDR3. CDR1 is LNHDA and CDR2 is SQIVND in the germline V gene (reference sequence). V lost 5 bases, J lost 4 bases, and 9 bases lay in between. For the CDR3, the DNA is TGTGCCAGTAGTGGCACAGGGAATCAGCCCCAGCATTTT. It yields the protein CASSGTGNQPQHF.

The chain carries TRBV13 and TRBJ1-5; D is ambiguous. V lost 1 base and J lost 4, with 5 bases in between. Germline V gene lookup returns CDR1 PRHDT and CDR2 FYEKMQ (reference sequence). The CDR3 covers 13 residues. CDR3: CASSLAVNQPQHF. As DNA, the CDR3 is TGTGCCAGCAGCTTAGCGGTGAATCAGCCCCAGCATTTT.

V and J are TRBV19 and TRBJ1-3; D gene unclear. The CDR3 is 18 amino acids. Germline V gives CDR1 LNHDA, CDR2 SQIVND (reference sequence). Between the trimmed V and J ends, which lost 5 bases and 2 bases, there was a span of 22 bases. The CDR3 sequence is CASSYARLRRGTGNTIYF. DNA of the CDR3: TGTGCCAGTAGTTATGCCCGATTAAGGCGCGGAACTGGAAACACCATATATTTT.

The chain links TRBV5-1 to TRBJ2-7; unclear D gene. V was shortened by 4 bases and J by 1 base, with 6 bases between the two germline ends. Germline CDR1 is SGHRS and CDR2 is YFSETQ. The CDR3 sequence is 12 residues long. The CDR3 protein is CASSPNSYEQYF. The CDR3 DNA reads as TGCGCCAGCAGCCCAAATTCCTACGAGCAGTACTTC.

The V call is TRBV6-1, the J call TRBJ1-5, with 7 bases identical to TRBD1. The CDR3 runs to 14 residues. Unmatched junction bases numbered 4, after V lost 3 bases and J lost 5 bases. CDR1 and CDR2 (germline): MNHNS, SASEGT. DNA for the CDR3: TGTGCCAGCAGTGACGACAGGGTCCATCAGCCCCAGCATTTT. This translates into CASSDDRVHQPQHF.

This chain links TRBV5-1 with TRBJ2-6, with 7 bases lining up with TRBD1. The CDR3 has 15 amino acids. J was trimmed by 3 bases and V by 5 bases; bases with no gene match: 5. CDR1 is SGHRS, CDR2 YFSETQ, per germline. DNA of the CDR3: TGCGCCAGCAGGAAAAGGGGGCTTGGGGCCAACGTCCTGACTTTC. Amino acids: CASRKRGLGANVLTF.